This TCR beta chain was found in a study of sequential checkpoint blockade in melanoma. Looking at the study overall: Patients were randomized 1:1 to nivolumab-then-ipilimumab or ipilimumab-then-nivolumab first-line.

Assay: immunoSEQ multiplex PCR; the TCRdb copy retains only in-frame clones and omits some. The profile shows some 12,000 clones, 75% to 80% of them singletons. Treatment meaning: randomized to nivolumab then ipilimumab (arm A) or the reverse (arm B). From thawed PBMCs, live CD3+CD8+ cells negative for CD19 and CD56 were sorted. Germline CDR1 and CDR2: SGHDN and FVKESK. The CDR3 has 13 amino acids. Between the trimmed V and J ends, which lost 0 bases and 10 bases, there was a span of 11 bases. The chain employs TRBV14 and TRBJ2-3; D is unclear. The sequences come from CD8+ T cells sorted from blood (inferred from file names), collected from a patient given nivolumab and ipilimumab in sequence. This clonotype originated in a human donor with melanoma. CDR3 coding DNA: TGTGCCAGCAGCCAAGATGGCCTGGCCCCGCAGTATTTT. It translates to CASSQDGLAPQYF.